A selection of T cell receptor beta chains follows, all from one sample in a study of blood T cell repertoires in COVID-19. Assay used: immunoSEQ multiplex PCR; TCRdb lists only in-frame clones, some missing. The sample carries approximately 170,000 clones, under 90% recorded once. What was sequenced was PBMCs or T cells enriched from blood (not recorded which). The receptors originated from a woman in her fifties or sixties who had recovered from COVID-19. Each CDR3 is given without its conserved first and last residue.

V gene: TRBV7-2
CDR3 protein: ASSLERWGREQY

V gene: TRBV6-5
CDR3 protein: ASSSGLPNQPQH

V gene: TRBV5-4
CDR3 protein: ASSSDRAGRTQY

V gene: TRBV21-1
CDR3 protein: ASSKATGQQMV

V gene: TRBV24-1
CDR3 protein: ATSRDTSTDTQY

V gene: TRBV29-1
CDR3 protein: SVEDRVGNTEAF

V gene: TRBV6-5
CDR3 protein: ASRGFRRREEKLF

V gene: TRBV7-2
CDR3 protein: ASSLRGPGLGGDEQY

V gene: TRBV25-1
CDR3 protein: ASSDSGTAGDYGYT

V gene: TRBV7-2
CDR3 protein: ASSWTADGEKLF

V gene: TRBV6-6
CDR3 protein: ASSTQNREAF

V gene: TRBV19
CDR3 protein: ASKDRGNQPQH

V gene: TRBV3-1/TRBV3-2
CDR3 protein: ASSPGGYT

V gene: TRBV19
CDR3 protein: ASTAGANVLT